This entry describes one T cell receptor (beta chain). This entry comes from a study of control samples from healthy donors and cancer patients. V dropped 7 bases and J dropped 4 bases, with 7 bases sitting between them. Germline CDR1 is SNHLY and CDR2 is FYNNEI. There are 11 residues in the CDR3. Assay: immunoSEQ multiplex PCR; the TCRdb copy retains only in-frame clones and omits some. Of under 110,000 clones listed, around 89% are singletons. What was sequenced was blood. This sequence was found in a man younger than 40 in good health. The chain couples TRBV2 to TRBJ1-1; unclear D gene. The CDR3 DNA follows: TGTGCCAGCATGTGGTTCACTGAAGCTTTCTTT. Translating gives CASMWFTEAFF.